This T cell receptor beta chain originates from a study of CD8 T cells in ankylosing spondylitis. Broader study findings: With a CD8+ phenotype, disease-linked clones were relatively rare in peripheral blood. Seemingly distinctive of ankylosing spondylitis blood was a TCR beta motif formed by eight highly homologous variants.

The CDR3 consists of 13 residues. Trimming removed 7 bases at V and 2 bases at J, with 14 bases between. Germline V lookup: CDR1 SQVTM, CDR2 ANQGSEA. Construction of TCR beta libraries was performed using quantitative 5'-RACE with molecular barcodes. TCRdb recomputed calls from the 5' RACE reads with MiXCR, one row per CDR3 protein. The sample includes about 220,000 distinct CDR3 sequences, about 11% seen only once; the top ten take roughly a fifth. This clonotype was recorded many times. Its antigen is currently unknown. This sequence joins TRBV29-1 and TRBJ1-2; D perhaps matches TRBD1 (6 bases). The sequenced sample consisted of blood, either unsorted or a sorted T cell fraction (not recorded which). This receptor was obtained from a male donor with ankylosing spondylitis or in good health (not recorded which). The CDR3 bases are TGCAGCGCCGAGGGGGGGGACAACTATGGCTACACCTTC. Translating it yields CSAEGGDNYGYTF.